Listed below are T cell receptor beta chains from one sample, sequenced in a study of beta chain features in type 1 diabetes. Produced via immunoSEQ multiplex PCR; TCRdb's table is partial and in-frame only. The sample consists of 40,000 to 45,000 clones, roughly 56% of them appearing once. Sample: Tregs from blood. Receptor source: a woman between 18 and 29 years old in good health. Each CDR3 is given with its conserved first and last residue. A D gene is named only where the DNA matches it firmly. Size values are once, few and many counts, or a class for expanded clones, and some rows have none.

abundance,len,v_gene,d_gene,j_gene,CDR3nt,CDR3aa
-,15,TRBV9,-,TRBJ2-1,TGTGCCAGCAGCGTAGCTACGGGGAGTTACAATGAGCAGTTCTTC,CASSVATGSYNEQFF
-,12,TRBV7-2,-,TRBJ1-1,TGTGCCAGCAGCTTGGGCCTCACTGAAGCTTTCTTT,CASSLGLTEAFF
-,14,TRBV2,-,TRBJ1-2,TGTGCCAGCAGTCCTCCCGCGCGGGGGGATGGCTACACCTTC,CASSPPARGDGYTF
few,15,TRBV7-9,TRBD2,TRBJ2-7,TGTGCCAGCAGCTTAGCGACTAGCGGGAACTACGAGCAGTACTTC,CASSLATSGNYEQYF
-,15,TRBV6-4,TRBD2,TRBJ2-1,TGTGCCAGCAGCCCCCTAGCGGGACGGTACAATGAGCAGTTCTTC,CASSPLAGRYNEQFF
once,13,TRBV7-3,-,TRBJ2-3,TGTGCCAGCAGCTTGGGACTCACAGATACGCAGTATTTT,CASSLGLTDTQYF
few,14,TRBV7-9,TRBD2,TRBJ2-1,TGTGCCAGCAGCTTTCTAGCGGGAGAAAATGAGCAGTTCTTC,CASSFLAGENEQFF
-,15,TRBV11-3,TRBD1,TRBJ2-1,TGTGCCAGCAGCTTCGACAGGGGTAGAAACAATGAGCAGTTCTTC,CASSFDRGRNNEQFF
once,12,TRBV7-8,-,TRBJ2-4,TGTGCCAGCAATAGCGACCCCGGCATTCAGTACTTC,CASNSDPGIQYF
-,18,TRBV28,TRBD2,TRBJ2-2,TGTGCCAGCACCCCTTTCACCCCGGGACTAGGTATATTCGGGGAGCTGTTTTTT,CASTPFTPGLGIFGELFF
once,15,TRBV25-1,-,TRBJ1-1,TGTGCCAGCAGTGCCCGGTGGGGTAGAGGGACTGAAGCTTTCTTT,CASSARWGRGTEAFF
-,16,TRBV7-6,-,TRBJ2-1,TGTGCCAGCAGCTTGTACGGGGCTAGCGACTACAATGAGCAGTTCTTC,CASSLYGASDYNEQFF
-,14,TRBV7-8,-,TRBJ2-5,TGTGCCAGCAGCTTAGAGTCAGGTCGAGAGACCCAGTACTTC,CASSLESGRETQYF
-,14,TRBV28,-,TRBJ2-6,TGTGCCAGCAGATCTAGGTCTGGGGCCAACGTCCTGACTTTC,CASRSRSGANVLTF
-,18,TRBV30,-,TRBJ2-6,TGTGCCTGGAGGACTAAGGGGGTAGTCCCTTTAGGGGCCAACGTCCTGACTTTC,CAWRTKGVVPLGANVLTF
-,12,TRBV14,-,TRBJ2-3,TGTGCCAGCAGCCAAGAAATCGGTACGCAGTATTTT,CASSQEIGTQYF